These 9 T cell receptor beta chains were all obtained from the same sample, sequenced in a study of beta chain features in type 1 diabetes. Study-wide results and limits: When Type 1 diabetes patients were examined, their TCRB CDR3s proved moderately but significantly shorter in all four CD4+ subsets.

Their target antigens are unknown. The isolated RNA, all of it, was reverse transcribed, so expressed TCRB transcripts were what got sequenced. The protocol was immunoSEQ multiplex PCR, while the TCRdb copy is restricted to in-frame clones and leaves out a portion. The sample has under 150,000 clones; 9% are singletons. Input material: central memory CD4+ T cells from blood. These receptors all come from a man under 40 with type 1 diabetes.

This chain joins TRBV5-1 and TRBJ2-7, with 8 bases aligning to TRBD1. This CDR3 comprises 14 residues. The trim removed 2 bases at V and 4 bases at J, leaving 5 bases unmatched. Germline-derived CDR1 and CDR2 are SGHRS and YFSETQ. CDR3 coding DNA: TGCGCCAGCAGCTTCGGGACAGGTGGATACGAGCAGTACTTC. Its translation: CASSFGTGGYEQYF.

This clone was observed a few times. The J gene is TRBJ1-1, the V gene TRBV29-1; TRBD1 might be the D (6 bases). Trimming shortened V by 7 bases and J by 7 bases, and 13 bases separated the two germline ends. The germline gives CDR1 SQVTM, CDR2 ANQGSEA. The CDR3 sequence is 11 residues long. CDR3 residues: CSATDRDEAFF. The CDR3 nucleotides are TGCAGCGCCACGGACAGAGATGAAGCTTTCTTT.

Notes on this clone: The sample carries other DNA sequences with the same CDR3. The rearrangement joins TRBV15 to TRBJ2-4, with D tentatively TRBD2 (5 bases). Trimming cost V 1 base and J 2 bases, with 9 bases left between them. The CDR3 spans 15 residues. Germline CDR1 reads LNHNV; CDR2 reads YYDKDF (reference sequence). In DNA, the CDR3 is TGTGCCACCAGCAGAGCCGGGGAGACCAAAAACATTCAGTACTTC. Protein: CATSRAGETKNIQYF.

This sequence joins TRBV28 and TRBJ1-2, with D possibly matching TRBD1 (5 bases). Germline-derived CDR1 and CDR2 are MDHEN and SYDVKM. V lost 2 bases and J lost 2, with 6 bases in between. There are 13 residues in the CDR3. CDR3 loop: CASSLTGNYGYTF. The CDR3 DNA is TGTGCCAGCAGTTTAACAGGAAACTATGGCTACACCTTC.

CDR3 nucleotide sequence: TGTGCCAGCAGTGATTCCGGGACAGGGGTTGACAATGAGCAGTTCTTC. The encoded protein is CASSDSGTGVDNEQFF. The V gene is TRBV2, the J gene TRBJ2-1; 10 positions agree with TRBD1. The germline CDR1 and CDR2 sequences are SNHLY and FYNNEI. After removal of 3 bases from V and 5 bases from J, the junction contained 7 bases not matched to a gene. The CDR3 has 16 residues.

This clone has more than one count but fewer than ten. The J gene is TRBJ1-5, the V gene TRBV30; tentative D call: TRBD1 (5 bases). V lost 0 bases, J lost 1 base, and 10 bases lay in between. The V gene's germline CDR1 is GTSNPN and CDR2 SVGIG (reference sequence). The CDR3 sequence is 15 residues long. The CDR3 DNA is TGTGCCTGGAGTGTACCAGGGCTCAGCAATCAGCCCCAGCATTTT. Its translation: CAWSVPGLSNQPQHF.

This chain links TRBV28 with TRBJ1-2; no clear D gene. This CDR3 spans 15 amino acids. Trimming took 4 bases from V and 8 from J, leaving 20 bases between them. In germline, CDR1 is MDHEN, CDR2 SYDVKM. DNA of the CDR3: TGTGCCAGCAGTTCGGCAGGTCTCTTAGAACGGGGCTACACCTTC. Translated, it gives CASSSAGLLERGYTF.

Comment on this clone: Mismatch with germline at one junction end may stem from a read error. The chain uses TRBV6-5 and TRBJ2-4; D possibly corresponds to TRBD1 (5 bases). The CDR3 is made up of 14 amino acids. Germline V CDR1 and CDR2: MNHEY, SVGAGI. The chain's CDR3 is CAISDTGSGNIQYF. In DNA, the CDR3 is TGTGCCATCAGTGATACAGGCTCCGGAAACATTCAGTACTTC.

This clone was counted a few times. This chain uses TRBV5-1 with TRBJ2-3, with TRBD2 as a possible D gene (6 bases). Germline lookup yields CDR1 SGHRS and CDR2 YFSETQ. There are 13 residues in the CDR3. Trimming took 7 bases from V and 3 from J, leaving 12 bases between them. The CDR3 reads CASRAEGTDTQYF. Here the CDR3 DNA reads TGCGCCAGCCGCGCGGAGGGAACAGATACGCAGTATTTT.